A single T cell receptor beta chain is shown here with its context. The CDR3 spans 14 residues. Germline loops: CDR1 MNHNY, CDR2 SVGAGI (reference sequence). The V gene end was trimmed by 5 bases and the J gene end by 6 bases; junction bases not matched to a gene: 4. These data are taken from a study of cytomegalovirus exposure and HLA in healthy donors. The PCR made use of 60 Vbeta and 13 Jbeta primers. TCRdb keeps only in-frame clones here, not all; method: immunoSEQ multiplex PCR. The profile shows about 140,000 clones, around 80% of them singletons. The receptor was derived from a woman in her thirties or forties in good health and CMV-seronegative. The J gene is TRBJ1-4, the V gene TRBV6-6; 9 nucleotides match TRBD1. Sequencing was done on a sample of PBMCs. The CDR3 here is CASSDRGGDEKLFF. The DNA of the CDR3 is TGTGCCAGCAGTGACAGGGGGGGGGATGAAAAACTGTTTTTT.